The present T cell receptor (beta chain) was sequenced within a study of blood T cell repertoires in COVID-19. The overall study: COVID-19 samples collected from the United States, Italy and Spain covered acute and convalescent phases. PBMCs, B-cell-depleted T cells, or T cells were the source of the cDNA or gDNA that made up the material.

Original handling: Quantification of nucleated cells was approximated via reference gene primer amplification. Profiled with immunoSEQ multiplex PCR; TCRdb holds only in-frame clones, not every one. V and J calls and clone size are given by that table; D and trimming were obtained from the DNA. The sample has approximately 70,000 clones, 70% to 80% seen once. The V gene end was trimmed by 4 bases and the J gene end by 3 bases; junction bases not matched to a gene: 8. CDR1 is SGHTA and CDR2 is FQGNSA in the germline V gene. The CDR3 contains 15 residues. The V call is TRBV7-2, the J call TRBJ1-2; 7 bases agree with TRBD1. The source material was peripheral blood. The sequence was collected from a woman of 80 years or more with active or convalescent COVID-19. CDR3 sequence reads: CASSSRQGEYYGYTF. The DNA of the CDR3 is TGTGCCAGCAGCTCCCGACAGGGAGAATACTATGGCTACACCTTC.